This section outlines one TCR beta chain sequence together with its context. This clonotype is termed large (0.1 to 1%). Its cognate antigen has yet to be identified. Per-base quality was not reported, and no clone a single base away is much larger than it. A distance of 9 bases separates the germline ends of V and J, which lose 2 bases and 7 bases respectively. Reading from cysteine to phenylalanine, the CDR3 counts 13 amino acids. Only the CDR3 DNA is retained, 39 bases long and in frame from the first base. The sample belongs to a study of immune characterization of retroperitoneal liposarcoma (dated by TCRdb to the late 2010s). Library preparation employed PCR. For sequencing, a NextSeq 500 was employed. The raw public data were reprocessed by TCRdb itself: fastp quality trimming at Q25, MiXCR clonotype calling, in-frame beta chains only. Identical CDR3 protein sequences are pooled into one entry, listed with their most common genes and DNA. This sample comprises about 4,100 distinct CDR3 sequences, about a third of them detected only once. Around 9.6% of the sample comes from the top ten.

This receptor was obtained from a female donor with retroperitoneal liposarcoma. This receptor chain uses TRBV12-3 or TRBV12-4 and TRBJ2-1; the D gene is not confidently resolved. The sample taken for sequencing was blood. The CDR3 region has the sequence CASSLTRWNEQFF. The DNA is TGTGCCAGCAGTTTAACCCGGTGGAATGAGCAGTTCTTC.